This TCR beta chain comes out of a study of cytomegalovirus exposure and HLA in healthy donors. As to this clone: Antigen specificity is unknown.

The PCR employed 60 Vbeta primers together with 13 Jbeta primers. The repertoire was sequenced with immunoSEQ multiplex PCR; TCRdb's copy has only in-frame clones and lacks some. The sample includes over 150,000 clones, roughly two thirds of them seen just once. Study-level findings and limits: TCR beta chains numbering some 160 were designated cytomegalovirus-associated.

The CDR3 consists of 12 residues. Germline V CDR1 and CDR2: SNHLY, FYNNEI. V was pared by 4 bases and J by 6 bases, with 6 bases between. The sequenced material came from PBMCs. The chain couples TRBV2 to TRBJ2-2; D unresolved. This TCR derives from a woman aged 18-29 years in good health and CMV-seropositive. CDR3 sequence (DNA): TGTGCCAGCAGTGTCACTCCCGGGGAGCTGTTTTTT. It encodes CASSVTPGELFF.